This TCR beta chain was observed in a study of T cell repertoires in ileal Crohn's disease. Study details: Biopsies of the neoterminal ileum at postoperative colonoscopy form M6 samples.

Regarding this clone: Its antigen is not known.

The V gene end was trimmed by 0 bases and the J gene end by 11 bases; junction bases not matched to a gene: 10. This CDR3 region has 15 residues. Germline CDR1 SGHRS, CDR2 YFSETQ. The time point: neoterminal ileum biopsy at postoperative endoscopy, about 6 months after surgery. Notes on the study in general: Sorted CD8 T cells held more high-frequency clones than CD4. Within the first postoperative year, endoscopy came at median about 6.4 months.

Method: immunoSEQ multiplex PCR; TCRdb's copy keeps in-frame clones and lacks some. This sample has around 13,000 clones; 78% occur once, and the top ten carry roughly 4.5%. The receptor was isolated from an adult with Crohn's disease. V gene TRBV5-1 combines with J gene TRBJ1-4; 7 nucleotides line up with TRBD1. The sequencing sample was made of ileal tissue. CDR3 in DNA: TGCGCCAGCAGCTTGGCCGAACAGGGGCCGCGGAAACTGTTTTTT. Amino acids: CASSLAEQGPRKLFF.